What follows are 27 T cell receptor beta chains derived from one specimen sequenced in a study of T cell repertoires in cytomegalovirus infection. One entry per CDR3 protein results from TCRdb running MiXCR on the reads. The table has under 600,000 distinct CDR3 sequences, more than 15% seen once. The material sequenced was CD8+ T cells from PBMCs. The receptors shown here come from a human donor in good health (CMV status not recorded). Some clones in this sample may be carry-over from other donors' samples.

J is TRBJ2-1 and V is TRBV6-4; 9 bases map to TRBD2. In germline, CDR1 is MRHNA, CDR2 SNTAGT. The V and J ends lost 7 bases and 4 bases, in that order; junction bases with no gene match: 8. The CDR3 covers 15 residues. CDR3 in amino acids: CASTDSGSIYNEQFF. CDR3 sequence (DNA): TGTGCCAGCACCGATAGCGGGAGTATATACAATGAGCAGTTCTTC.

This clonotype has at least ten counts. The CDR3 coding sequence is TGTGCCAGCAGCTACAGGGGAACAGGCCCCTACGAGCAGTACTTC. As protein: CASSYRGTGPYEQYF. The chain combines TRBV11-2 with TRBJ2-7, with 7 bases identical to TRBD1. Germline lookup yields CDR1 SGHAT and CDR2 FQNNGV. The CDR3 contains 15 residues. The V and J ends lost 4 bases and 2 bases, in that order; junction bases with no gene match: 8.

This chain uses TRBV11-2 with TRBJ1-2; TRBD1 might be the D (6 bases). Trimming took off 2 bases at V and 4 bases at J, with 17 bases between the two ends. The CDR3 is made up of 16 amino acids. The germline V gene has CDR1 SGHAT and CDR2 FQNNGV. CDR3 protein: CASSLPGGQAIYGYTF. CDR3 in DNA: TGTGCCAGCAGCTTACCGGGGGGGCAGGCCATCTATGGCTACACCTTC.

The chain has TRBV14 and TRBJ1-2, with D possibly matching TRBD1 (5 bases). The CDR3 has 14 amino acids. The germline V gene has CDR1 SGHDN and CDR2 FVKESK. Trimming took 3 bases from V and 7 from J, leaving 15 bases between them. The CDR3: CASSHGSGYRGYTF. The CDR3 DNA sequence: TGTGCCAGCAGCCACGGGTCAGGGTATCGTGGCTACACCTTC.

There are many counts of this clonotype. This sequence joins TRBV25-1 and TRBJ2-3; a possible D gene is TRBD1 (6 bases). The CDR3 loop spans 13 amino acids. Trimming took off 1 base at V and 5 bases at J, with 7 bases between the two ends. Germline V gene data show CDR1 as MGHDK and CDR2 as SYGVNS. In DNA form, the CDR3 reads TGTGCCAGCAGTGAATGGGACATAGATACGCAGTATTTT. This sequence encodes CASSEWDIDTQYF.

This clonotype turned up a few times. The V call is TRBV27, the J call TRBJ2-3; 7 bases map to TRBD1. V trimming: 10 bases; J trimming: 4 bases; junction bases outside the gene matches: 14. Germline V lookup: CDR1 MNHEY, CDR2 SMNVEV (reference sequence). CDR3 size: 15 residues. The CDR3 sequence: CATLDRDRGADTQYF. The CDR3 nucleotides read TGTGCCACCTTAGACCGGGACAGAGGTGCAGATACGCAGTATTTT.

This clonotype was seen at least ten times. The J gene is TRBJ1-2, the V gene TRBV4-1; a weak D match, TRBD1 (5 bases). The V and J ends lost 4 bases and 2 bases respectively, with 17 bases between them. The CDR3 sequence is 16 residues long. The germline gives CDR1 MGHRA, CDR2 YSYEKL. The CDR3 spells CASSPIIHRDNYGYTF. CDR3 DNA: TGCGCCAGCAGCCCTATAATACACCGGGACAACTATGGCTACACCTTC.

The table lists this clonotype with many counts. The rearrangement uses TRBV11-2 and TRBJ2-7; perhaps TRBD2 as D (7 bases). V was pared by 4 bases and J by 7 bases, with 17 bases between. CDR1 is SGHAT and CDR2 is FQNNGV in the germline V gene. The CDR3 length is 14 residues. The CDR3 DNA reads as TGTGCCAGCAGCTCCCAGGGGTACGGGGGGGAGCAGTACTTC. As protein: CASSSQGYGGEQYF. Based on the CDR3 plus reference TRBV11-2 and TRBJ2-7, the full variable domain is EAGVAQSPRYKIIEKRQSVAFWCNPISGHATLYWYQQILGQGPKLLIQFQNNGVVDDSQLPKDRFSAERLKGVDSTLKIQPAKLEDSAVYLCASSSQGYGGEQYFGPGTRLTVT.

Comments on this clonotype: A much larger clone differs from this one at a single base, so this may be a read error. The chain uses TRBV20-1 and TRBJ2-3; 11 bases align to TRBD2. This CDR3 region has 16 residues. Germline V gene sequence: CDR1 DFQATT, CDR2 SNEGSKA (reference sequence). The DNA of the CDR3 is TGCAGTGCTTCTTTAGCGGGAGGGTATAACAGAGATACGCAGTGTTTT. Its translation: CSASLAGGYNRDTQCF.

This clonotype was observed many times. The chain has TRBV4-1 and TRBJ2-1; 9 positions agree with TRBD2. J was trimmed by 4 bases and V by 4 bases; bases with no gene match: 14. The CDR3 sequence is 18 residues long. Per the germline V gene, CDR1 is MGHRA and CDR2 is YSYEKL. The CDR3 nucleotides read TGCGCCAGCAGCCGGGCGAGTACGGGACTAGCAGAATACAATGAGCAGTTCTTC. This translates into CASSRASTGLAEYNEQFF.

This clonotype has a handful of counts. The gene calls are TRBV19 and TRBJ1-1, with D hard to call. Germline values: CDR1 LNHDA, CDR2 SQIVND (reference sequence). V lost 5 bases to trimming and J lost 5 bases, with 15 bases between them. CDR3 length: 14 residues. The CDR3 DNA reads TGTGCCAGTAGTGCAAAGGTTCGGGAAACTGAAGCTTTCTTT. As protein: CASSAKVRETEAFF.

In its sample, this clonotype was seen many times. V gene TRBV19 combines with J gene TRBJ2-4, with TRBD1 as a possible D gene (5 bases). Trimming removed 3 bases at V and 0 bases at J, with 9 bases between. CDR3 length equals 15 residues. Germline V gene lookup returns CDR1 LNHDA and CDR2 SQIVND (reference sequence). Written as DNA, the CDR3 is TGTGCCAGTAGTATTAGGGGAACAGCCAAAAACATTCAGTACTTC. It encodes CASSIRGTAKNIQYF.

This clonotype was seen repeatedly, ten times or more. This sequence joins TRBV7-6 and TRBJ2-1; 12 bases map to TRBD2. The ends lost 5 bases at V and 7 bases at J; junction bases unmatched: 12. Per the germline V gene, CDR1 is SGHVS and CDR2 is FNYEAQ. CDR3 size: 17 residues. The CDR3 is CASSRRTSGTIVNEQFF. In DNA, the CDR3 is TGTGCCAGCAGCCGTCGGACTAGCGGGACCATCGTTAATGAGCAGTTCTTC. The variable domain in full, with the rest retrieved from reference TRBV7-6 and TRBJ2-1, is GAGVSQSPRYKVTKRGQDVALRCDPISGHVSLYWYRQALGQGPEFLTYFNYEAQQDKSGLPNDRFSAERPEGSISTLTIQRTEQRDSAMYRCASSRRTSGTIVNEQFFGPGTRLTVL.

The genes are TRBV4-1 and TRBJ1-3; no clear D. V was cut by 2 bases and J by 0 bases, with 8 bases left in between. Per the germline V gene, CDR1 is MGHRA and CDR2 is YSYEKL. The CDR3 extends over 15 amino acids. The chain's CDR3 is CASSQIVSSGNTIYF. Here the CDR3 DNA reads TGCGCCAGCAGCCAAATTGTCAGCTCTGGAAACACCATATATTTT.

A word on this clonotype: A much larger clonotype is one base distant, so this may be a read error. The chain recombines TRBV7-6 with TRBJ1-2; TRBD1 aligns across 10 bases. CDR3 length: 17 amino acids. Germline V gene data show CDR1 as SGHVS and CDR2 as FNYEAQ. CDR3 in DNA: TGTGCCAGCAGCTTAGACCTGACAGGGGGCGTTAACTATGTCTACACCTTC. This encodes CASSLDLTGGVNYVYTF.

At least ten counts were recorded for this clonotype. This chain joins TRBV7-9 and TRBJ1-2; D remains ambiguous. The CDR3 extends over 13 amino acids. With 2 bases removed from V and 1 base from J, the gap between germline ends came to 5 bases. Germline V gene lookup returns CDR1 SEHNR and CDR2 FQNEAQ (reference sequence). CDR3 sequence (DNA): TGTGCCAGCAGCTTAACGAATAACTATGGCTACACCTTC. It is translated as CASSLTNNYGYTF.

The chain recombines TRBV28 with TRBJ1-5; D is perhaps TRBD1 (6 bases). The V end lost 6 bases, the J end lost 4 bases, and 22 bases lay between the germline ends. Germline CDR1 MDHEN, CDR2 SYDVKM. The CDR3 contains 17 residues. The CDR3 loop is CASSRLQDRSGNQPQHF. DNA for the CDR3: TGTGCCAGCAGCCGACTGCAAGACAGGTCAGGGAATCAGCCCCAGCATTTT. Together with reference TRBV28 and TRBJ1-5, the CDR3 gives the full variable domain: DVKVTQSSRYLVKRTGEKVFLECVQDMDHENMFWYRQDPGLGLRLIYFSYDVKMKEKGDIPEGYSVSREKKERFSLILESASTNQTSMYLCASSRLQDRSGNQPQHFGDGTRLSIL.

This clonotype was picked up many times. V is TRBV7-3 and J is TRBJ2-3; D may be TRBD1 (6 bases). Germline CDR1 reads SGHTA; CDR2 reads FQGTGA. V was shortened by 6 bases and J by 2 bases, with 12 bases between the two germline ends. CDR3 length equals 14 residues. CDR3 amino acids: CASRLDSSTDTQYF. The DNA of the CDR3 is TGTGCCAGCAGGTTGGACAGCTCCACAGATACGCAGTATTTT. The full variable domain, its missing parts supplied by reference TRBV7-3 and TRBJ2-3, is GAGVSQTPSNKVTEKGKYVELRCDPISGHTALYWYRQSLGQGPEFLIYFQGTGAADDSGLPNDRFFAVRPEGSVSTLKIQRTERGDSAVYLCASRLDSSTDTQYFGPGTRLTVL.

Notes on this clonotype: A read error may produce the germline difference seen at one junction end. This chain joins TRBV11-3 and TRBJ2-1, with no clear D. Germline V gives CDR1 SGHNT, CDR2 YENEEA. CDR3 length equals 17 residues. This CDR3 reads CASSLRDRKGSYNEQVF. CDR3 coding DNA: TGTGCCAGCAGCTTAAGAGACCGTAAGGGCTCCTACAATGAGCAGGTCTTC.

Ten or more counts support this clonotype. The J gene is TRBJ1-1, the V gene TRBV11-3; D perhaps matches TRBD1 (5 bases). CDR3 length: 13 amino acids. Trimming pared 5 bases from V and 3 bases from J, leaving 10 bases between. From germline, CDR1 is SGHNT and CDR2 YENEEA. This CDR3 is CASSPTGYTEAFF. The CDR3, as DNA: TGTGCCAGCAGCCCCACAGGTTACACTGAAGCTTTCTTT.

This rearrangement joins TRBV29-1 to TRBJ2-1; D possibly corresponds to TRBD2 (6 bases). The CDR3 loop spans 14 amino acids. Trimming cost V 7 bases and J 5 bases, with 18 bases left between them. Germline CDR1 and CDR2: SQVTM and ANQGSEA. The CDR3 DNA sequence: TGCAGCGCACCATTGGAGGGGAGGAACAATGAGCAGTTCTTC. Its translation is CSAPLEGRNNEQFF.

The sample holds many counts of this clonotype. V is TRBV7-2 and J is TRBJ1-2; TRBD1 aligns across 10 bases. Germline V CDR1 and CDR2: SGHTA, FQGNSA. The CDR3 totals 14 residues. Trimming at V came to 9 bases and at J to 2 bases, leaving 6 bases not matched to a gene. The CDR3 sequence: CASRGQGWNYGYTF. DNA for the CDR3: TGTGCCAGTCGGGGACAGGGGTGGAACTATGGCTACACCTTC. The entire variable domain, with the rest obtained from reference TRBV7-2 and TRBJ1-2, is as follows: GAGVSQSPSNKVTEKGKDVELRCDPISGHTALYWYRQSLGQGLEFLIYFQGNSAPDKSGLPSDRFSAERTGGSVSTLTIQRTQQEDSAVYLCASRGQGWNYGYTFGSGTRLTVV.

This clonotype was detected many times. The rearrangement uses TRBV7-6 and TRBJ2-7, with TRBD1 identical over 7 bases. There are 15 residues in the CDR3. The J segment lost 3 bases and the V segment lost 1 base, leaving 6 bases of the junction unmatched. Looked up from germline, CDR1 is SGHVS and CDR2 is FNYEAQ. Here the CDR3 reads CASSLGGRGNYEQYF. DNA for the CDR3: TGTGCCAGCAGCTTAGGTGGCAGGGGGAACTACGAGCAGTACTTC.

In regard to this clonotype: This could be a read error, since a much larger clone is one nucleotide away. Here the CDR3 omits its conserved ending phenylalanine or tryptophan, so a read error is the likely source. The chain carries TRBV7-9 and TRBJ2-7; 10 nucleotides align to TRBD2. V shed 5 bases and J 3 bases; nucleotides not matched to a gene: 16. The germline gives CDR1 SEHNR, CDR2 FQNEAQ (reference sequence). CDR3 size: 18 residues. CDR3: CASSPRGGLAGVSYEQYL. In DNA, the CDR3 is TGTGCCAGCAGCCCTCGGGGGGGGCTAGCGGGAGTTAGCTACGAGCAGTACTTA.

This clonotype was observed many times. This chain's CDR3 is CASIPHRDNYQPQHF. In nucleotides, the CDR3 is TGCGCCAGCATCCCTCACAGGGATAATTATCAGCCCCAGCATTTT. V is TRBV23-1 and J is TRBJ1-5; D might be TRBD1 (6 bases). TRBV23-1 counts as an open reading frame of uncertain function. Trimming took off 7 bases at V and 5 bases at J, with 18 bases between the two ends. CDR3 length equals 15 residues.

For this clonotype: Since the CDR3 does not end with the conserved phenylalanine or tryptophan, this likely comes from a read error. V is TRBV7-2 and J is TRBJ2-7; D not certain. The germline gives CDR1 SGHTA, CDR2 FQGNSA. The CDR3 consists of 11 residues. V shed 5 bases and J shed 3 bases, with 5 bases lying between them. CDR3 in DNA: TGTGCCAGCAGCCCCAGCTACGAGCAGTACTTA. The encoded protein is CASSPSYEQYL.

The J gene is TRBJ2-1, the V gene TRBV5-1; possible D gene TRBD2, 5 bases. The germline V and J ends were trimmed by 4 bases and 0 bases, with 11 bases remaining between them. Germline loops: CDR1 SGHRS, CDR2 YFSETQ. The CDR3 totals 15 residues. CDR3 nucleotide sequence: TGCGCCAGCAGCCACCGCGGGCCCTCCTACAATGAGCAGTTCTTC. It yields the protein CASSHRGPSYNEQFF.